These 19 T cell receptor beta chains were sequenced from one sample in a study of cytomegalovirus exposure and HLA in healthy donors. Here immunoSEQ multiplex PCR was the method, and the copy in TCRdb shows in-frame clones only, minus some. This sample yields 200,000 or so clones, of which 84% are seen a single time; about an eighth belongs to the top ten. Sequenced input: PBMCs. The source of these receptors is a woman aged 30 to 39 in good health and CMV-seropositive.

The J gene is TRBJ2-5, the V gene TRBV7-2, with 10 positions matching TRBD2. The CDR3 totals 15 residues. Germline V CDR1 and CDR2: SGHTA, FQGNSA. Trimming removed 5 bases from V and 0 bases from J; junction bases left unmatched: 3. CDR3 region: CASSPSGGDQETQYF. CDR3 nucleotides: TGTGCCAGCAGCCCCAGCGGGGGGGACCAAGAGACCCAGTACTTC.

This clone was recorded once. The CDR3 coding sequence is TGCAGTGCTTCGGTCACTGAAGCTTTCTTT. It translates to CSASVTEAFF. This chain connects TRBV20-1 to TRBJ1-1; no definite D call. Germline CDR1 is DFQATT and CDR2 is SNEGSKA (reference sequence). Trimming cost V 5 bases and J 4 bases, with 5 bases left between them. The CDR3 totals 10 residues.

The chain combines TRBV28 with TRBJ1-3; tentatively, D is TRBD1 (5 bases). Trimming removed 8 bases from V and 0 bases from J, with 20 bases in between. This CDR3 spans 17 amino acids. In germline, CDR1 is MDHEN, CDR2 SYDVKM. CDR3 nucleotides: TGTGCCAGCCGCAACCTGGGCGGGGACTTCTCTGGAAACACCATATATTTT. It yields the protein CASRNLGGDFSGNTIYF.

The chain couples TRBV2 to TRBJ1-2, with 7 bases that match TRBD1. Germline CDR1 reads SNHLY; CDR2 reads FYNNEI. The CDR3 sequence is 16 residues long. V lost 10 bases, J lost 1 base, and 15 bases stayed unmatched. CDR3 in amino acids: CANPPPDRSYNYGYTF. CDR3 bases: TGTGCCAACCCTCCTCCGGACAGGAGTTATAACTATGGCTACACCTTC.

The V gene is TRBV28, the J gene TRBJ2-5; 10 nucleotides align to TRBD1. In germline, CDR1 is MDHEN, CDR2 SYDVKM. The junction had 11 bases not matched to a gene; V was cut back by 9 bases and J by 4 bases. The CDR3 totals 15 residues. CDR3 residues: CASRTGGSLLETQYF. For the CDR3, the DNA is TGTGCCAGTAGGACAGGGGGATCCCTGTTAGAGACCCAGTACTTC.

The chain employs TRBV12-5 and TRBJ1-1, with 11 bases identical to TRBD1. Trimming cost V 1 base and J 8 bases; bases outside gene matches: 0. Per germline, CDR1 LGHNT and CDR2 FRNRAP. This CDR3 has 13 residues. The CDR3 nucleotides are TGTGCTAGTGGTTTGGGGGACAGGGGGGAAGCTTTCTTT. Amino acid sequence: CASGLGDRGEAFF.

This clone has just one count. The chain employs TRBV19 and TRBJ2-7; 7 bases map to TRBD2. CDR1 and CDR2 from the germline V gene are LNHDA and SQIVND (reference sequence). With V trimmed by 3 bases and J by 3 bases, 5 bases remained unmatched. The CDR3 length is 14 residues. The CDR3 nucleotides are TGTGCCAGTAGTATCGGACTAGAAAACTACGAGCAGTACTTC. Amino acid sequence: CASSIGLENYEQYF.

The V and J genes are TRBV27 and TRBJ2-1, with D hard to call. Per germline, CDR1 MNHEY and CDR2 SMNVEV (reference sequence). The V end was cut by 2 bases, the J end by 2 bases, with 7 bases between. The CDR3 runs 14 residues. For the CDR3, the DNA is TGTGCCAGCAGTTTAGCGATCGCCTACAATGAGCAGTTCTTC. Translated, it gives CASSLAIAYNEQFF.

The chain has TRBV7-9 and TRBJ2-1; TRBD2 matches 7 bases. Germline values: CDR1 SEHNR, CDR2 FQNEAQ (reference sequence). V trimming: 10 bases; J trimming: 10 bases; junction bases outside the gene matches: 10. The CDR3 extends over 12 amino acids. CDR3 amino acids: CAKGTAGGEQFF. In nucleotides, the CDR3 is TGTGCCAAGGGGACCGCCGGGGGGGAGCAGTTCTTC.

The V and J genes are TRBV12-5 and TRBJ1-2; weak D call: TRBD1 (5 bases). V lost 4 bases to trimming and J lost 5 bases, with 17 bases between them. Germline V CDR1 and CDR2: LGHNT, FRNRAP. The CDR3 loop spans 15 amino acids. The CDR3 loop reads CASGWHDRPGYGYTF. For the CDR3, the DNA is TGTGCTAGTGGTTGGCACGACAGACCGGGTTATGGCTACACCTTC. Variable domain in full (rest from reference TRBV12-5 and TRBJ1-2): DARVTQTPRHKVTEMGQEVTMRCQPILGHNTVFWYRQTMMQGLELLAYFRNRAPLDDSGMPKDRFSAEMPDATLATLKIQPSEPRDSAVYFCASGWHDRPGYGYTFGSGTRLTVV.

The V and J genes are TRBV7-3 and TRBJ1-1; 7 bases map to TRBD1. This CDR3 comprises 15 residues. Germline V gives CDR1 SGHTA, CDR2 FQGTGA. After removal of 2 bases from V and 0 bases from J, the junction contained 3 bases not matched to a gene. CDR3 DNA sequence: TGTGCCAGCAGCTTAGTCACAGGGGTGAACACTGAAGCTTTCTTT. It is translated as CASSLVTGVNTEAFF.

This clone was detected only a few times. The CDR3 DNA reads TGTGCCAGTGGCTTCCCGACGGGACAGACCAATCAGCCCCAGCATTTT. It yields the protein CASGFPTGQTNQPQHF. This chain uses TRBV19 with TRBJ1-5; 7 positions agree with TRBD1. Trimming took 8 bases from V and 3 from J; bases not matched to a gene: 13. CDR1 is LNHDA, CDR2 SQIVND, per germline (reference sequence). The CDR3 covers 16 residues.

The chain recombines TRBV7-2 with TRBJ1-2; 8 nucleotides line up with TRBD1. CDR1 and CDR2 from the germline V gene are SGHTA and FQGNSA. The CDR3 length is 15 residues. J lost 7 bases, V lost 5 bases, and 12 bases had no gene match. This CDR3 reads CASSPGTGPWVGYTF. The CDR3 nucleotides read TGTGCCAGCAGCCCCGGGACAGGCCCGTGGGTTGGCTACACCTTC.

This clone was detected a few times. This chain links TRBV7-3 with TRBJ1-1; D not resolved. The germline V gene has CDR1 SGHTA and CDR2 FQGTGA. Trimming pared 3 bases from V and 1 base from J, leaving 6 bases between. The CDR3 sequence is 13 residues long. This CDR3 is CASSFEGNTEAFF. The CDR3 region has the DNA TGTGCCAGCAGCTTTGAGGGGAACACTGAAGCTTTCTTT. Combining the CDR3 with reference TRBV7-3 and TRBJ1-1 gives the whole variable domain GAGVSQTPSNKVTEKGKYVELRCDPISGHTALYWYRQSLGQGPEFLIYFQGTGAADDSGLPNDRFFAVRPEGSVSTLKIQRTERGDSAVYLCASSFEGNTEAFFGQGTRLTVV.

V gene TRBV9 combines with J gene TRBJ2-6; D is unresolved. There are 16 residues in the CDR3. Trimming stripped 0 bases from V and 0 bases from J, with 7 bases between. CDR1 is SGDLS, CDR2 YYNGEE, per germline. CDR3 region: CASSVVLSSGANVLTF. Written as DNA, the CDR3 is TGTGCCAGCAGCGTAGTCCTGAGCTCTGGGGCCAACGTCCTGACTTTC. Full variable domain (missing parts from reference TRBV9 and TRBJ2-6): DSGVTQTPKHLITATGQRVTLRCSPRSGDLSVYWYQQSLDQGLQFLIQYYNGEERAKGNILERFSAQQFPDLHSELNLSSLELGDSALYFCASSVVLSSGANVLTFGAGSRLTVL.

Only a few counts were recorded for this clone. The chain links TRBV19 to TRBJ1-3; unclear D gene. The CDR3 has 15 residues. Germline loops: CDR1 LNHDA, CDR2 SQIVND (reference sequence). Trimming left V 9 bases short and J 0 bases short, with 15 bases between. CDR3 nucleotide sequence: TGTGCCAGCCACAGAGACGTTCTCTCTGGAAACACCATATATTTT. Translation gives CASHRDVLSGNTIYF.

The CDR3 here is CASRARGQKNTEAFF. The CDR3 DNA reads as TGTGCCAGCAGGGCGAGGGGACAGAAGAACACTGAAGCTTTCTTT. The rearrangement joins TRBV6-5 to TRBJ1-1; TRBD1 agrees at 7 bases. The CDR3 runs to 15 residues. The germline CDR1 and CDR2 sequences are MNHEY and SVGAGI. The junction had 8 bases not matched to a gene; V was cut back by 6 bases and J by 1 base.

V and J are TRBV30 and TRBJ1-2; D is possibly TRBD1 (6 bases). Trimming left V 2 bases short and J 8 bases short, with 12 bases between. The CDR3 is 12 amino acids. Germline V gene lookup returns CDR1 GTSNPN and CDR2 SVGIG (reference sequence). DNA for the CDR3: TGTGCCTGGAGTCAACAGGGCTGGGGCTACACCTTC. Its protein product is CAWSQQGWGYTF.

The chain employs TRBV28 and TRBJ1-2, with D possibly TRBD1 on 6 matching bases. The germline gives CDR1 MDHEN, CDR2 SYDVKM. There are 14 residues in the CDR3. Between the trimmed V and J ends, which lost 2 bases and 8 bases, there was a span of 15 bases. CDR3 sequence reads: CASSLNRGMGGYTF. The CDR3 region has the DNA TGTGCCAGCAGTTTAAATAGGGGGATGGGAGGCTACACCTTC.